This note documents a single T cell receptor beta chain sequence. This record comes from a study of blood T cell repertoires in COVID-19. Study-wide background: Spain, Italy and the United States supplied samples that represented acute and convalescent COVID-19. T cells, B-cell-depleted T cells, or PBMCs supplied cDNA or gDNA.

Profiling relied on immunoSEQ multiplex PCR, and the TCRdb table lists in-frame clones only, not all of them. The repertoire holds 75,000 to 95,000 clones, over 75% seen once, with approximately 5% in the top ten. V lost 1 base and J lost 0, with 13 bases in between. Germline assignment: CDR1 MGHDK and CDR2 SYGVNS. This CDR3 has 17 residues. Sequenced: peripheral blood. The receptor was isolated from a man between 50 and 59 years old with active COVID-19. V gene TRBV25-1 combines with J gene TRBJ2-1; maybe TRBD1 (5 bases). CDR3 sequence: CASSESLGQGSYNEQFF. The CDR3 coding sequence is TGTGCCAGCAGTGAATCCTTGGGTCAGGGCTCCTACAATGAGCAGTTCTTC. The full variable domain, its missing parts supplied by reference TRBV25-1 and TRBJ2-1, is EADIYQTPRYLVIGTGKKITLECSQTMGHDKMYWYQQDPGMELHLIHYSYGVNSTEKGDLSSESTVSRIRTEHFPLTLESARPSHTSQYLCASSESLGQGSYNEQFFGPGTRLTVL.